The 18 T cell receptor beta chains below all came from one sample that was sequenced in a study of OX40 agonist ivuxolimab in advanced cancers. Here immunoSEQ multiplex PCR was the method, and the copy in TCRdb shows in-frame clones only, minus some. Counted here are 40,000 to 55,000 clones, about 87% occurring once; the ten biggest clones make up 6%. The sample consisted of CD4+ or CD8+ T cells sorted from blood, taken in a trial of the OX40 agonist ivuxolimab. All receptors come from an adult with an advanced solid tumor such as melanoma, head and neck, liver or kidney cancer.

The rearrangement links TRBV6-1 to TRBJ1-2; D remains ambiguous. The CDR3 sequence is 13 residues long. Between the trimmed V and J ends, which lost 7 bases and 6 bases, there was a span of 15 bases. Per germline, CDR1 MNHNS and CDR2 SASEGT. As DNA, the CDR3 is TGTGCCAGCAATTTAGCGGGATTCCATGGCTACACCTTC. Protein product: CASNLAGFHGYTF.

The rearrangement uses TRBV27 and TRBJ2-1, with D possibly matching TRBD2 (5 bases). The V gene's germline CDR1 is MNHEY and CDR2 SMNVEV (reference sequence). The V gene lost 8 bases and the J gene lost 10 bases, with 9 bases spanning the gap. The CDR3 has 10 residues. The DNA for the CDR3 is TGTGCCAGCGGGAGTACGGAGCAGTTCTTC. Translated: CASGSTEQFF.

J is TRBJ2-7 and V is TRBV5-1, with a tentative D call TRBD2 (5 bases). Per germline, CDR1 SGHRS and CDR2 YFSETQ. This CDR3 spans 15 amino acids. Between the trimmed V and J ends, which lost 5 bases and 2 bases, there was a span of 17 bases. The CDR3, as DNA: TGCGCCAGCAGTGAGCAAGCGGCCCGAGCCTACGAGCAGTACTTC. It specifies CASSEQAARAYEQYF.

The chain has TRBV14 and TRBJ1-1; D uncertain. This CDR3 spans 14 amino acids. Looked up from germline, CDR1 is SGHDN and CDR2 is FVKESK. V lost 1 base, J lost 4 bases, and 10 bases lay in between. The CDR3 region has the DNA TGTGCCAGCAGCCAAGTAATCGGGGTCACTGAAGCTTTCTTT. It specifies CASSQVIGVTEAFF.

Here the CDR3 reads CASSSGKLEQFF. DNA of the CDR3: TGTGCCAGCAGTTCGGGGAAACTTGAGCAGTTCTTC. J is TRBJ2-1 and V is TRBV28; D may be TRBD2 (5 bases). Trimming cost V 4 bases and J 9 bases, with 10 bases left between them. The germline gives CDR1 MDHEN, CDR2 SYDVKM. The CDR3 is made up of 12 amino acids.

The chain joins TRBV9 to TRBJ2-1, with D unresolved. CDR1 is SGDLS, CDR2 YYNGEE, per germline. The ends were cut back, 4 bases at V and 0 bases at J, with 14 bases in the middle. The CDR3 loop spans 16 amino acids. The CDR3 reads CASSPEPASSYNEQFF. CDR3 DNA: TGTGCCAGCAGCCCGGAGCCGGCGAGCTCCTACAATGAGCAGTTCTTC. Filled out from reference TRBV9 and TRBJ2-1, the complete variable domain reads DSGVTQTPKHLITATGQRVTLRCSPRSGDLSVYWYQQSLDQGLQFLIQYYNGEERAKGNILERFSAQQFPDLHSELNLSSLELGDSALYFCASSPEPASSYNEQFFGPGTRLTVL.

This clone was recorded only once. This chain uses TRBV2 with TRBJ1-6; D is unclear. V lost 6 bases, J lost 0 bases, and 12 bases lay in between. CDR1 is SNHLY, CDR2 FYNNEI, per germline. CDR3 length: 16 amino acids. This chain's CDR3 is CASRREISSYNSPLHF. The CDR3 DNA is TGTGCCAGCAGAAGGGAAATAAGCTCCTATAATTCACCCCTCCACTTT. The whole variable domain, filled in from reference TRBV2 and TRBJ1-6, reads EPEVTQTPSHQVTQMGQEVILRCVPISNHLYFYWYRQILGQKVEFLVSFYNNEISEKSEIFDDQFSVERPDGSNFTLKIRSTKLEDSAMYFCASRREISSYNSPLHFGNGTRLTVT.

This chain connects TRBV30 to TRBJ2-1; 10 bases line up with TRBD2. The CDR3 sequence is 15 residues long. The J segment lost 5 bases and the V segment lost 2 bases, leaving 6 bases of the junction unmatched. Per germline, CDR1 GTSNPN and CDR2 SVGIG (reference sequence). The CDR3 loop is CAWSSLGLADNEQFF. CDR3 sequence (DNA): TGTGCCTGGAGTTCATTAGGACTAGCGGACAATGAGCAGTTCTTC.

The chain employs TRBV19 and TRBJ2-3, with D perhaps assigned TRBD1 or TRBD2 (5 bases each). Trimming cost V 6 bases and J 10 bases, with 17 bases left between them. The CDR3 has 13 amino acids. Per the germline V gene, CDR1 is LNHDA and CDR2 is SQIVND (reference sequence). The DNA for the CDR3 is TGTGCCAGTAGCCGGGACCCCGAGGGGCCGCAGTATTTT. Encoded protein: CASSRDPEGPQYF. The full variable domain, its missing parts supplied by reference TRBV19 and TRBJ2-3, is DGGITQSPKYLFRKEGQNVTLSCEQNLNHDAMYWYRQDPGQGLRLIYYSQIVNDFQKGDIAEGYSVSREKKESFPLTVTSAQKNPTAFYLCASSRDPEGPQYFGPGTRLTVL.

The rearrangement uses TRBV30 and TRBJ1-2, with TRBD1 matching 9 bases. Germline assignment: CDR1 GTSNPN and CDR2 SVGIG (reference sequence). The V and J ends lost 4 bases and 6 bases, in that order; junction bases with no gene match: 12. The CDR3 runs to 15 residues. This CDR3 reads CAWMRDRALKDGYTF. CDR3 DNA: TGTGCCTGGATGAGGGACAGGGCGCTTAAGGATGGCTACACCTTC.

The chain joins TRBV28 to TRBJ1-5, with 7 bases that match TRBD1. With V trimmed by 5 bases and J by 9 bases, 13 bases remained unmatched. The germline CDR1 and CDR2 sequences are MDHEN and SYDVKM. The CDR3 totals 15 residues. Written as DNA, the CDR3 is TGTGCCAGCAGTCCTCCGGGACAGCCAGTTCGGCCCCAGCATTTT. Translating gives CASSPPGQPVRPQHF.

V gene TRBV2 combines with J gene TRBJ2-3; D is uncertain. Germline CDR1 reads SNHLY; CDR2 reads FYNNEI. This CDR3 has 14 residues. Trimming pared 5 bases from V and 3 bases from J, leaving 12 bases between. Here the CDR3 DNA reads TGTGCCAGCAGTCTAAGGCAGAGGACAGATACGCAGTATTTT. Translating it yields CASSLRQRTDTQYF.

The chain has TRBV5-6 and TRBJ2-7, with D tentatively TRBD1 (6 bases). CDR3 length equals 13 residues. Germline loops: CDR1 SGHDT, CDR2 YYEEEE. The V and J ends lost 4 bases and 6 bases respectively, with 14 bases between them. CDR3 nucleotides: TGTGCCAGCAGCGGCAACAGGGTTGGCGAGCAGTACTTC. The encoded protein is CASSGNRVGEQYF. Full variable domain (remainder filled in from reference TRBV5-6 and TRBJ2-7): DAGVTQSPTHLIKTRGQQVTLRCSPKSGHDTVSWYQQALGQGPQFIFQYYEEEERQRGNFPDRFSGHQFPNYSSELNVNALLLGDSALYLCASSGNRVGEQYFGPGTRLTVT.

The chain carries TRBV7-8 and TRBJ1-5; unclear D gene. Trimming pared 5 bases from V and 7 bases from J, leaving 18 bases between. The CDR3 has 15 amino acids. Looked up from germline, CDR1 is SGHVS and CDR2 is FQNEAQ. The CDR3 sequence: CASSIGPGGGQPQHF. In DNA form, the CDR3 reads TGTGCCAGCAGCATAGGTCCGGGAGGAGGCCAGCCCCAGCATTTT.

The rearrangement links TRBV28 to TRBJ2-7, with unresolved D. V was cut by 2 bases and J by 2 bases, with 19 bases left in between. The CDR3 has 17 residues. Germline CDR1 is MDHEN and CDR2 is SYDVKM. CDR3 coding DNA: TGTGCCAGCAGTTTACGGTCCTCGGTTGGCGCTCCCTACGAGCAGTACTTC. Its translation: CASSLRSSVGAPYEQYF.

This CDR3 is CASSGGLAGAPSENEQFF. The CDR3 DNA follows: TGCGCCAGCAGCGGGGGGCTAGCGGGAGCCCCTAGTGAGAATGAGCAGTTCTTC. The rearrangement joins TRBV5-1 to TRBJ2-1; TRBD2 agrees at 10 bases. Trimming took 4 bases from V and 7 from J; bases not matched to a gene: 17. Germline V gene data show CDR1 as SGHRS and CDR2 as YFSETQ. The CDR3 length is 18 residues.

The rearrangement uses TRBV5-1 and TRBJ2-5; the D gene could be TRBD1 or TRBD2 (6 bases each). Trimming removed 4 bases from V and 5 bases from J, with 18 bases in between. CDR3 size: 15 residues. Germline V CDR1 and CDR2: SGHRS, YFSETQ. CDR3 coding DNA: TGCGCCAGCAGCCACTTTGACTTAGGGGGGGAGACCCAGTACTTC. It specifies CASSHFDLGGETQYF.

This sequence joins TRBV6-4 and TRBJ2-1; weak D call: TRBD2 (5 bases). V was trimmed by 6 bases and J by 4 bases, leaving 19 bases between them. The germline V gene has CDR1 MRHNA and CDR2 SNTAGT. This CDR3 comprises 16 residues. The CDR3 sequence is CASSRGVTGFYNEQFF. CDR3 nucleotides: TGTGCCAGCAGCCGGGGAGTGACTGGCTTTTACAATGAGCAGTTCTTC.